This T cell receptor beta chain was recovered during a study of cytomegalovirus exposure and HLA in healthy donors. The repertoire was sequenced with immunoSEQ multiplex PCR; TCRdb's copy has only in-frame clones and lacks some. This sample has tens of thousands of clones, with around 96% found just once. The CDR3 loop spans 16 amino acids. General observations from the study: A list of about 180 TCR beta chains associated with cytomegalovirus was given. According to reports, the classifier identified cytomegalovirus status with high specificity and sensitivity. A few of the chains that were CMV-associated were confirmed in vitro to be specific for CMV antigens.

For this clone: The antigen remains undetermined.

J is TRBJ1-1 and V is TRBV21-1; TRBD1, as called in the table, went unchecked against the DNA. TRBV21-1 is an annotated pseudogene. The sample comprised PBMCs. This receptor was taken from a man between 18 and 35 years old in good health and CMV-seropositive. In DNA form, the CDR3 reads TGTGCCAGCAGCGCACGACAGGGGAGCTCGATCCCGGCCGCTTTCTTT. It translates to CASSARQGSSIPAAFF.